The sequence of this T cell receptor (beta chain) was determined in a study of T cell repertoires in cytomegalovirus infection. On the study more broadly: CMV epitopes in the study were HLA-C-restricted (recently identified) and HLA-B-restricted (well studied). Shared public TCR beta signatures pointed to both CMV infection and a matching HLA type.

Germline V lookup: CDR1 MNHNY, CDR2 SVGAGI (reference sequence). The CDR3 totals 16 residues. Deletions cut 2 bases from V and 1 base from J, with 14 bases between. This clonotype was seen only a few times. Its antigen is not identified. TCRdb used MiXCR to reprocess the reads, holding one entry per CDR3 protein. The sample consists of roughly 800,000 distinct CDR3 sequences, 25% to 35% of them appearing once. This specimen was cultured CD8+ T cells from PBMCs, taken from culture after CMV antigen stimulation. This TCR came from a human donor in good health (CMV status not recorded). Some clones in this sample may be carry-over from other donors' samples. The chain links TRBV6-6 to TRBJ1-1; possibly TRBD1 for D (6 bases). For the CDR3, the DNA is TGTGCCAGCAGTTACCCCCGGGGGCAGTGGAACACTGAAGCTTTCTTT. Protein: CASSYPRGQWNTEAFF.